This TCR beta chain was recorded in a study of OX40 agonist ivuxolimab in advanced cancers. The study's findings and limits: The study observed clonal expansion of CD4+ and CD8+ blood T cells by week 6 at 0.1 to 3.0 mg/kg.

This CDR3 contains 14 residues. Trimming stripped 2 bases from V and 3 bases from J, with 8 bases between. Germline CDR1 is KGHSH and CDR2 is LQKENI. A single count supports this clone. Its specificity is unknown. Produced via immunoSEQ multiplex PCR; TCRdb's table is partial and in-frame only. The repertoire holds about 45,000 clones, with around nine tenths as singletons. The source was CD4+ or CD8+ T cells sorted from blood, collected in a trial of the OX40 agonist ivuxolimab. This TCR derives from an adult with an advanced solid tumor such as melanoma, head and neck, liver or kidney cancer. V gene TRBV18 combines with J gene TRBJ1-5; D gene unclear. CDR3: CASSPGWANQPQHF. The CDR3 bases are TGTGCCAGCTCACCAGGGTGGGCCAATCAGCCCCAGCATTTT.